This TCR beta chain appears in the sequencing data of a study of T cell changes during pregnancy in multiple sclerosis. Sequenced by immunoSEQ multiplex PCR; TCRdb stores in-frame clones only, minus some. Altogether roughly 100,000 clones are present, roughly 92% being singletons, with the ten largest covering about 0.9%. CDR3 size: 15 residues. This receptor was identified in a female donor with multiple sclerosis, enrolled in a pregnancy study. The chain uses TRBV21-1 and TRBJ1-1; the listed D gene, TRBD1, was not tested against the DNA. TRBV21-1 is reported as a pseudogene. The sample consisted of peripheral blood, taken after pregnancy. The CDR3 reads CASRQGARRNTEAFF. The CDR3 DNA is TGTGCCAGCAGGCAGGGGGCGCGGAGGAACACTGAAGCTTTCTTT.